Listed below are T cell receptor beta chains from one sample, sequenced in a study of T cell responses to AZD1222 COVID-19 vaccine. Generated by immunoSEQ multiplex PCR, the TCRdb table keeps only in-frame clones and is missing some. In the table there are under 85,000 clones, approximately 85% of which are singletons. Sequences were derived from peripheral blood, sampled on day 0 of MenACWY control vaccination. The receptor source for this set is an adult in good health. Both conserved end residues are part of each CDR3. A D gene is named only where the DNA matches it firmly. The size field is filled for only some rows; it gives once, few, many or a size class.

abundance: once
len: 17
j_gene: TRBJ2-3
d_gene: .
v_gene: TRBV28
CDR3aa: CASSLMSVTGGRDTQYF
CDR3nt: TGTGCCAGCAGTTTAATGAGTGTGACAGGAGGTCGGGATACGCAGTATTTT

abundance: .
len: 14
j_gene: TRBJ2-5
d_gene: TRBD2
v_gene: TRBV6-5
CDR3aa: CASSPTSGGGTQYF
CDR3nt: TGTGCCAGCAGTCCGACTAGCGGGGGAGGGACCCAGTACTTC

abundance: .
len: 19
j_gene: TRBJ2-3
d_gene: TRBD2
v_gene: TRBV7-2
CDR3aa: CASSLRMGLAGAPTDTQYF
CDR3nt: TGTGCCAGCAGCTTACGAATGGGACTAGCGGGGGCCCCAACAGATACGCAGTATTTT

abundance: .
len: 20
j_gene: TRBJ1-4
d_gene: TRBD1
v_gene: TRBV27
CDR3aa: CASCPWDRGTGAPVGEKLFF
CDR3nt: TGTGCCAGCTGCCCTTGGGATAGAGGGACAGGGGCACCGGTAGGTGAAAAACTGTTTTTT

abundance: once
len: 17
j_gene: TRBJ1-5
d_gene: TRBD1
v_gene: TRBV18
CDR3aa: CASSPGLTGTGNQPQHF
CDR3nt: TGTGCCAGCTCACCAGGGTTGACAGGGACGGGCAATCAGCCCCAGCATTTT

abundance: .
len: 13
j_gene: TRBJ2-1
d_gene: .
v_gene: TRBV4-1
CDR3aa: CASSVDSYNEQFF
CDR3nt: TGCGCCAGCAGCGTGGACTCCTACAATGAGCAGTTCTTC

abundance: .
len: 13
j_gene: TRBJ1-1
d_gene: .
v_gene: TRBV12-3/TRBV12-4
CDR3aa: CASSPTGNTEAFF
CDR3nt: TGTGCCAGCAGTCCCACAGGCAACACTGAAGCTTTCTTT

abundance: .
len: 14
j_gene: TRBJ1-1
d_gene: .
v_gene: TRBV3-1/TRBV3-2
CDR3aa: CASSQEDSGAEAFF
CDR3nt: TGTGCCAGCAGCCAAGAGGACAGTGGAGCTGAAGCTTTCTTT

abundance: few
len: 13
j_gene: TRBJ2-3
d_gene: .
v_gene: TRBV18
CDR3aa: CASSQQGTDTQYF
CDR3nt: TGTGCCAGCTCTCAACAGGGAACAGATACGCAGTATTTT

abundance: .
len: 14
j_gene: TRBJ1-5
d_gene: TRBD1
v_gene: TRBV3-1/TRBV3-2
CDR3aa: CASRSGTGNQPQHF
CDR3nt: TGTGCCAGCAGATCCGGGACAGGGAATCAGCCCCAGCATTTT

abundance: .
len: 13
j_gene: TRBJ1-1
d_gene: .
v_gene: TRBV6-4
CDR3aa: CASSLQENTEAFF
CDR3nt: TGTGCCAGCAGCCTTCAGGAGAACACTGAAGCTTTCTTT

abundance: .
len: 14
j_gene: TRBJ1-1
d_gene: .
v_gene: TRBV4-3
CDR3aa: CASSQDGGYTEAFF
CDR3nt: TGCGCCAGCAGCCAAGATGGAGGGTACACTGAAGCTTTCTTT

abundance: .
len: 14
j_gene: TRBJ1-5
d_gene: .
v_gene: TRBV19
CDR3aa: CASSSHQVRQPQHF
CDR3nt: TGTGCCAGTAGTTCCCATCAGGTCCGTCAGCCCCAGCATTTT

abundance: once
len: 14
j_gene: TRBJ2-5
d_gene: .
v_gene: TRBV5-1
CDR3aa: CASSPGTSQETQYF
CDR3nt: TGCGCCAGCAGCCCGGGGACATCTCAAGAGACCCAGTACTTC

abundance: .
len: 12
j_gene: TRBJ2-4
d_gene: .
v_gene: TRBV28
CDR3aa: CASQWSSGDQYF
CDR3nt: TGTGCCAGCCAGTGGAGCTCCGGAGATCAGTACTTC

abundance: once
len: 13
j_gene: TRBJ2-3
d_gene: .
v_gene: TRBV30
CDR3aa: CAWSVPSSNTQYF
CDR3nt: TGTGCCTGGAGTGTACCATCATCCAATACGCAGTATTTT

abundance: .
len: 17
j_gene: TRBJ1-1
d_gene: .
v_gene: TRBV19
CDR3aa: CASSARRGGGRNTEAFF
CDR3nt: TGTGCCAGTTCCGCCCGCCGAGGGGGGGGACGGAACACTGAAGCTTTCTTT

abundance: .
len: 14
j_gene: TRBJ2-3
d_gene: TRBD1
v_gene: TRBV24-1
CDR3aa: CATSRATGEDTQYF
CDR3nt: TGTGCCACCAGTCGCGCGACAGGGGAAGATACGCAGTATTTT

abundance: .
len: 16
j_gene: TRBJ1-5
d_gene: .
v_gene: TRBV4-3
CDR3aa: CASSQDLWGVGQPQHF
CDR3nt: TGCGCCAGCAGCCAAGATCTTTGGGGGGTTGGGCAGCCCCAGCATTTT

abundance: .
len: 13
j_gene: TRBJ1-4
d_gene: .
v_gene: TRBV12-3/TRBV12-4
CDR3aa: CASSWRAGEKLFF
CDR3nt: TGTGCCAGCAGTTGGCGGGCTGGAGAAAAACTGTTTTTT

abundance: .
len: 14
j_gene: TRBJ2-5
d_gene: .
v_gene: TRBV6-2/TRBV6-3
CDR3aa: CASSLELAQETQYF
CDR3nt: TGTGCCAGCAGTCTTGAACTAGCACAAGAGACCCAGTACTTC

abundance: .
len: 15
j_gene: TRBJ1-3
d_gene: .
v_gene: TRBV19
CDR3aa: CASTEGGGTGNTIYF
CDR3nt: TGTGCCAGTACCGAAGGGGGAGGGACTGGAAACACCATATATTTT

abundance: .
len: 15
j_gene: TRBJ1-1
d_gene: TRBD1
v_gene: TRBV18
CDR3aa: CASSPMTGAGTEAFF
CDR3nt: TGTGCCAGCTCACCAATGACAGGGGCGGGCACTGAAGCTTTCTTT